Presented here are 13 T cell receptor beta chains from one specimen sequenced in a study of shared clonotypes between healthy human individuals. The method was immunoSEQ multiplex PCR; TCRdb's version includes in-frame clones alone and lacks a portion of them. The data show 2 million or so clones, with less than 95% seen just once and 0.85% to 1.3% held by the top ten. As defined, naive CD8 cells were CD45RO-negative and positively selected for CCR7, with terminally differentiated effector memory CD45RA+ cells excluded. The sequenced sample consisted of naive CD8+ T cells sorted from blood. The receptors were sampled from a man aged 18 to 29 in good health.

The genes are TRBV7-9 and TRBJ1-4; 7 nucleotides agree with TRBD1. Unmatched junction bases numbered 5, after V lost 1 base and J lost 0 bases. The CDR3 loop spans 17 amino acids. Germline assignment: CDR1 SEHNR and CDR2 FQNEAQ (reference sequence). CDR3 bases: TGTGCCAGCAGCTTAGAGGGGGCGCCGGCAACTAATGAAAAACTGTTTTTT. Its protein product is CASSLEGAPATNEKLFF. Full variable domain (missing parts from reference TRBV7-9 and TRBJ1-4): DTGVSQNPRHKITKRGQNVTFRCDPISEHNRLYWYRQTLGQGPEFLTYFQNEAQLEKSRLLSDRFSAERPKGSFSTLEIQRTEQGDSAMYLCASSLEGAPATNEKLFFGSGTQLSVL.

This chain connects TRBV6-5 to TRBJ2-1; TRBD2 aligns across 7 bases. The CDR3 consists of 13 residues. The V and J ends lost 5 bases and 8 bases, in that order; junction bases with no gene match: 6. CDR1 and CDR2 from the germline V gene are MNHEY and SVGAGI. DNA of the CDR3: TGTGCCAGCAGTCACGGACTAGTTCATGAGCAGTTCTTC. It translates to CASSHGLVHEQFF.

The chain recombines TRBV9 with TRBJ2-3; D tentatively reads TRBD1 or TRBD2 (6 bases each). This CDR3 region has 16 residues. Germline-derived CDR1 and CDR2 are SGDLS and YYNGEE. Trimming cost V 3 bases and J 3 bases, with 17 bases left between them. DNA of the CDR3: TGTGCCAGCAGCGGTGGAGGGGGTCAGAGAACAGATACGCAGTATTTT. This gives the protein CASSGGGGQRTDTQYF. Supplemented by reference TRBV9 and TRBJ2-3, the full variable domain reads DSGVTQTPKHLITATGQRVTLRCSPRSGDLSVYWYQQSLDQGLQFLIQYYNGEERAKGNILERFSAQQFPDLHSELNLSSLELGDSALYFCASSGGGGQRTDTQYFGPGTRLTVL.

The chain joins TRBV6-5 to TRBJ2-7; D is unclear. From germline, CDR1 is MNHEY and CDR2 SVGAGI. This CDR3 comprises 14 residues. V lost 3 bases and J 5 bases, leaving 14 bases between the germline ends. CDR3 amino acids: CASSYDQPTHEQYF. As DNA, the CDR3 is TGTGCCAGCAGTTATGACCAACCCACCCACGAGCAGTACTTC.

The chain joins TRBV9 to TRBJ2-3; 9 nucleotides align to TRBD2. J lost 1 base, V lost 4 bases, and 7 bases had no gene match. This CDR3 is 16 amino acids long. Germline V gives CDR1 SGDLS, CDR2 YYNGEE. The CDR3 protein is CASSITIAGGTDTQYF. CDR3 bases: TGTGCCAGCAGCATCACGATAGCGGGGGGCACAGATACGCAGTATTTT.

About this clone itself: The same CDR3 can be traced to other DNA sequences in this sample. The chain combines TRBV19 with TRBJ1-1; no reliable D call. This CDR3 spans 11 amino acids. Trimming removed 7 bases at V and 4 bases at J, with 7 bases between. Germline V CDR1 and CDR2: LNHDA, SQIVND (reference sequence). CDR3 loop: CASTSGTEAFF. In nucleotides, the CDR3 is TGTGCCAGTACCTCGGGCACTGAAGCTTTCTTT.

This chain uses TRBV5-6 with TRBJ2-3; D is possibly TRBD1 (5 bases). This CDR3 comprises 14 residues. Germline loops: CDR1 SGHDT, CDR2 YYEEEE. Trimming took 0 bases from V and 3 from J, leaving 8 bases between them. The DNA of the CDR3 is TGTGCCAGCAGCTTGGCCGCAGGGACAGATACGCAGTATTTT. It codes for CASSLAAGTDTQYF.

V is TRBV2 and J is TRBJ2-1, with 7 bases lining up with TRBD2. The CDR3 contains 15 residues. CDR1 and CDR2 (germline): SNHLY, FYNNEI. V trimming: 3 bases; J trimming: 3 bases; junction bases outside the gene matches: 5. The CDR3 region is CASSEGGGFYNEQFF. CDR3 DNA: TGTGCCAGCAGTGAGGGCGGGGGATTCTACAATGAGCAGTTCTTC.

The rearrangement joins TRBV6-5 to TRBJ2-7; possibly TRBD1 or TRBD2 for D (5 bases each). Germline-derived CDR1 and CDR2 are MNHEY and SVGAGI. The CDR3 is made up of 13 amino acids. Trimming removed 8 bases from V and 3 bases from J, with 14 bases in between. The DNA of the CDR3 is TGTGCCAGCTCCGAGGGGAGAGTCTACGAGCAGTACTTC. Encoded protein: CASSEGRVYEQYF.

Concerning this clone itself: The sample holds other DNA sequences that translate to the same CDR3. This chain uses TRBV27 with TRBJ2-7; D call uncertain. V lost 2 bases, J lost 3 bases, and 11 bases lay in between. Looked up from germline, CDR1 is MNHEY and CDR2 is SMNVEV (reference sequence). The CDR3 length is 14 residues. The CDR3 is CASSLNGPLYEQYF. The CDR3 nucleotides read TGTGCCAGCAGTTTAAACGGACCCCTCTACGAGCAGTACTTC.

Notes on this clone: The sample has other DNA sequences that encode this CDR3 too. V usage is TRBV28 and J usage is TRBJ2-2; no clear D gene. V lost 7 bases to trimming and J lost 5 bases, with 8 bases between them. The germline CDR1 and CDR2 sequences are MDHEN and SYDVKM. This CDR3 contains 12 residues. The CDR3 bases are TGTGCCAGCAATCTGGGGACCGGGGAGCTGTTTTTT. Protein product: CASNLGTGELFF.

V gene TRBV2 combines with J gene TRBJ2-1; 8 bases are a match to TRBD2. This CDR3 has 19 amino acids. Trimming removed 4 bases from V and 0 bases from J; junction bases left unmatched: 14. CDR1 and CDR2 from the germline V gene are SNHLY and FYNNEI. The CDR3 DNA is TGTGCCAGCAGTGCCTCCGGGTTAGCGGGGATGAGCTCCTACAATGAGCAGTTCTTC. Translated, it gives CASSASGLAGMSSYNEQFF.

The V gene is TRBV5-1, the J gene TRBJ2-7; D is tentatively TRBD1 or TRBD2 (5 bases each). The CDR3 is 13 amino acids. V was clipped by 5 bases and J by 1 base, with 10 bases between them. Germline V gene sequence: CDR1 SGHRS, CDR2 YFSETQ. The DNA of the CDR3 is TGCGCCAGCAGTGAGGGGTGGTCCTACGAGCAGTACTTC. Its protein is CASSEGWSYEQYF.